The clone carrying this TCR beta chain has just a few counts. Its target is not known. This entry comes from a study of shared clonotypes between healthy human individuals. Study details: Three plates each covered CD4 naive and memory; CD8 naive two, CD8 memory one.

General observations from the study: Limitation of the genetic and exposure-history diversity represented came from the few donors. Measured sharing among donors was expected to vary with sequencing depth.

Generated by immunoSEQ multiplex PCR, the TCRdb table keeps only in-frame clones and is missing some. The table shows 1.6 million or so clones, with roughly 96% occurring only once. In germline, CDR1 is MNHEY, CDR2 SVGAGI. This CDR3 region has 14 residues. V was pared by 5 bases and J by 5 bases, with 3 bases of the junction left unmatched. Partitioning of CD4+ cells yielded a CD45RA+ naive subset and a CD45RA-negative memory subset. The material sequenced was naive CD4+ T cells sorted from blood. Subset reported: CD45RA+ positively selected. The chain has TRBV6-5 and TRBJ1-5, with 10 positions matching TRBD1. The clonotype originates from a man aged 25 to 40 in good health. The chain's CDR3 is CASSRQGADQPQHF. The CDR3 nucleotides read TGTGCCAGCAGTCGACAGGGGGCTGATCAGCCCCAGCATTTT.